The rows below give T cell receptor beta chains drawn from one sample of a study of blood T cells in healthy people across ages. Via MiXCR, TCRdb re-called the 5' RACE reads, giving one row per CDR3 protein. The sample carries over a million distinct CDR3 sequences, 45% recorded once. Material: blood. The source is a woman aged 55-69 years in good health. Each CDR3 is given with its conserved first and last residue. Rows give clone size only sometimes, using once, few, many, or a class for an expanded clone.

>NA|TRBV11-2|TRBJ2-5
CASSSRGGQPEETQYF
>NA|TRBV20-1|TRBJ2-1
CSASFAGNLLNNEQFF
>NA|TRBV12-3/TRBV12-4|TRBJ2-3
CASSTGQGFLLDTQYF
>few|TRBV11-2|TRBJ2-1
CASSASWTFSYNEQFF
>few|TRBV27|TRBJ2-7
CASSGLAENTYEQYF
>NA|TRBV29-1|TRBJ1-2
CSVIGVGYGYTF
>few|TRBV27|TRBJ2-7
CASSWGRGYEQYF
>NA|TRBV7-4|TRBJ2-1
CAGSLSSVHEQFF
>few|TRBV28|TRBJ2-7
CASKVGENSYEQYF
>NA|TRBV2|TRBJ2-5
CDSSRDLNQETQYF
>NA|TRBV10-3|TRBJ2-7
CAIRTGLAGEYEQYF
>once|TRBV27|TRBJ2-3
CASSFLLAGGPVSTDTQYF
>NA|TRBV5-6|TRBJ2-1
CASSDGRQQFF
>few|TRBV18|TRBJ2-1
CASSPPRPEGHEQFF
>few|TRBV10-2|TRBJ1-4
CASGEDRSRGEKLFF
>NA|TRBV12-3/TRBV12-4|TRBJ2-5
CASTTDRQETQYF
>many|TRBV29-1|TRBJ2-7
CSVGTSGRYEQYF
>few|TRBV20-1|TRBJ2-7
CSASLLGAGGEEQYF
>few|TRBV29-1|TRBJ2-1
CSVGAGGWNEQFF
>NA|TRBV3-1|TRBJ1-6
CASSQAPGTGSPLHF
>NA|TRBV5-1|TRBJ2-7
CASSTTTGLYEQYF
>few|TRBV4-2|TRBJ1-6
CASSHSGVGSGSPLHF
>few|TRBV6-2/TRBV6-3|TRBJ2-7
CASSYHSYEQYF
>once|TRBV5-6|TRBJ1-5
CASSEQGVADQPQHF
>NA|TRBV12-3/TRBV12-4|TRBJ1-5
CASNQQGNQPQHF
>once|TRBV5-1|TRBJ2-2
CASTGLARNTGELFF
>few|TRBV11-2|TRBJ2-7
CASSSTGTYSYEQYF
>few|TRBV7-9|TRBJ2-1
CASSLGQGEYNEQFF
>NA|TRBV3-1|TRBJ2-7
CASSPRGRPSYEQYF
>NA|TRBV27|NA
CASKGSGTGLYEQYF
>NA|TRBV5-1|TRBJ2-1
CASRGSRGAGYNEQFF
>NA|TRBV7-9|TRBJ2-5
CASSPGRIQETQYF
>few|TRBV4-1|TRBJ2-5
CASSQDIFGTSGRNQETQYF
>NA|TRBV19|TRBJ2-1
CASTRETTPYNEQFF
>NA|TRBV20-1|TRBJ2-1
CSARIPGLASNEQFF
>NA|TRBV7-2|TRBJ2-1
CASSPDRGIEQFF
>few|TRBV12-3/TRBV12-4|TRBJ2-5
CASGSGQGIGEQYF
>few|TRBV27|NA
CASSLREGRYEQYF
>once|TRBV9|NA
CASSVEWSSGSYEQYF
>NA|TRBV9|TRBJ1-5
CANSVGSNQPQHF
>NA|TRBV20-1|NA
CSANRARYNEQYF
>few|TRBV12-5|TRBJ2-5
CASGSETQETQYF